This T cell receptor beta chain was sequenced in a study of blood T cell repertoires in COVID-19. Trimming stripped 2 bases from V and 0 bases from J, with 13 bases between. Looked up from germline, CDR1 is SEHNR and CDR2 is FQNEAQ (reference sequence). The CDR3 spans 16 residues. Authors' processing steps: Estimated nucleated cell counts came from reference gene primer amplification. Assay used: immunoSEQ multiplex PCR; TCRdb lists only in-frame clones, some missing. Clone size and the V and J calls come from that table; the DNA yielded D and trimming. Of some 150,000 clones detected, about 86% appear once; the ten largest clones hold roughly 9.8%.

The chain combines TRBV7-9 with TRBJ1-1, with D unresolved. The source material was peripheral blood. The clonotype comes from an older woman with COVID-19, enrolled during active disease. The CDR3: CASSLPGIPMNTEAFF. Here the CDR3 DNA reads TGTGCCAGCAGCTTACCAGGAATCCCAATGAACACTGAAGCTTTCTTT. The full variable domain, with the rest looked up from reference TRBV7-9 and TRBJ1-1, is DTGVSQNPRHKITKRGQNVTFRCDPISEHNRLYWYRQTLGQGPEFLTYFQNEAQLEKSRLLSDRFSAERPKGSFSTLEIQRTEQGDSAMYLCASSLPGIPMNTEAFFGQGTRLTVV.